The 3 T cell receptor beta chains in this list originate from one sample, sequenced in a study of blood T cell repertoires in COVID-19. TCRdb keeps only in-frame clones here, not all; method: immunoSEQ multiplex PCR. The repertoire includes more than 250,000 clones, approximately 83% of them detected once, and approximately 2.2% sits in the top ten. Input material: peripheral blood. These receptors were obtained from a young woman who had recovered from COVID-19.

The V call is TRBV5-1, the J call TRBJ2-7; the match to TRBD1 covers 7 bases. Looked up from germline, CDR1 is SGHRS and CDR2 is YFSETQ. V lost 1 base to trimming and J lost 1 base; unmatched junction nucleotides: 8. The CDR3 covers 16 residues. The CDR3 reads CASSLTGDRPSYEQYF. Here the CDR3 DNA reads TGCGCCAGCAGCTTGACTGGGGACAGACCATCCTACGAGCAGTACTTC.

This clone was detected only once. J is TRBJ1-5 and V is TRBV28, with a tentative D call TRBD1 (5 bases). Trimming shortened V by 7 bases and J by 3 bases, and 10 bases separated the two germline ends. The CDR3 extends over 13 amino acids. Germline V gene sequence: CDR1 MDHEN, CDR2 SYDVKM. The CDR3 loop is CASTVTVNQPQHF. In DNA form, the CDR3 reads TGTGCCAGCACCGTGACAGTCAATCAGCCCCAGCATTTT.

The chain joins TRBV12-3 or TRBV12-4 to TRBJ2-7; 10 bases match TRBD1. This CDR3 spans 13 amino acids. V was clipped by 6 bases and J by 4 bases; unmatched bases: 3. The CDR3 coding sequence is TGTGCCAGCAGGGACAGGGGGAGTTACGAGCAGTACTTC. It yields the protein CASRDRGSYEQYF.